Shown below are 20 T cell receptor beta chains from a single sample sequenced in a study of blood T cell repertoires in COVID-19. Libraries were prepared by immunoSEQ multiplex PCR; TCRdb keeps only in-frame clonotypes and omits some of them. There are 330,000 or so clones in the sample; almost 90% occur only once, and approximately 1% lies in the top ten. Sequenced input: PBMCs or T cells enriched from blood (not recorded which). The receptors derive from a woman younger than 45 who had been exposed to COVID-19.

The chain joins TRBV27 to TRBJ1-1, with 9 bases aligning to TRBD1. V lost 8 bases to trimming and J lost 1 base; unmatched junction nucleotides: 5. The length of the CDR3 is 14 residues. CDR1 is MNHEY, CDR2 SMNVEV, per germline (reference sequence). For the CDR3, the DNA is TGTGCCAGCTGGGGACAGGGAACGAACACTGAAGCTTTCTTT. This encodes CASWGQGTNTEAFF.

The rearrangement joins TRBV20-1 to TRBJ2-7; D uncertain. Looked up from germline, CDR1 is DFQATT and CDR2 is SNEGSKA (reference sequence). V was shortened by 3 bases and J by 0 bases, with 12 bases between the two germline ends. The CDR3 has 14 amino acids. CDR3 DNA: TGCAGTGCTAGTCGCACGCCGAGCTCCTACGAGCAGTACTTC. It yields the protein CSASRTPSSYEQYF.

Concerning this clone: Other DNA sequences within the sample encode an identical CDR3. This chain connects TRBV28 to TRBJ2-7; 10 bases match TRBD1. CDR3 length equals 14 residues. Germline trimming cut 2 bases from V and 2 bases from J; bases unmatched to any gene: 0. The germline gives CDR1 MDHEN, CDR2 SYDVKM. CDR3 in amino acids: CASSLGTGAYEQYF. The CDR3 nucleotides read TGTGCCAGCAGTTTAGGGACAGGGGCCTACGAGCAGTACTTC. Full variable domain (remainder filled in from reference TRBV28 and TRBJ2-7): DVKVTQSSRYLVKRTGEKVFLECVQDMDHENMFWYRQDPGLGLRLIYFSYDVKMKEKGDIPEGYSVSREKKERFSLILESASTNQTSMYLCASSLGTGAYEQYFGPGTRLTVT.

The rearrangement joins TRBV7-9 to TRBJ2-7; 10 bases are shared with TRBD2. This CDR3 region has 14 residues. In germline, CDR1 is SEHNR, CDR2 FQNEAQ (reference sequence). With V trimmed by 6 bases and J by 6 bases, 8 bases remained unmatched. As DNA, the CDR3 is TGTGCCAGCAGTACACTAGCGGGACTGGGCGAGCAGTACTTC. Translated: CASSTLAGLGEQYF.

This clone occurred once. This CDR3 is CASSPRDSSYGYTF. In DNA form, the CDR3 reads TGCGCCAGCAGCCCCCGGGACAGTTCCTATGGCTACACCTTC. V gene TRBV5-1 combines with J gene TRBJ1-2; 7 nucleotides line up with TRBD1. CDR3 size: 14 residues. J was trimmed by 4 bases and V by 4 bases; bases with no gene match: 7. CDR1 is SGHRS, CDR2 YFSETQ, per germline.

The chain combines TRBV6-5 with TRBJ2-7, with unresolved D. V lost 0 bases and J 6 bases, leaving 15 bases between the germline ends. The CDR3 has 15 amino acids. Germline CDR1 is MNHEY and CDR2 is SVGAGI. In nucleotides, the CDR3 is TGTGCCAGCAGTTACTCGCAGAGGAGTTCCGCCGAGCAGTACTTC. Translated: CASSYSQRSSAEQYF.

This chain connects TRBV6-5 to TRBJ1-2, with a possible D match to TRBD1 (6 bases). Germline assignment: CDR1 MNHEY and CDR2 SVGAGI. The CDR3 length is 15 residues. Trimming stripped 3 bases from V and 0 bases from J, with 11 bases between. The CDR3: CASSYSDRSNYGYTF. The CDR3 nucleotides read TGTGCCAGCAGTTATTCGGACAGATCTAACTATGGCTACACCTTC.

V usage is TRBV10-3 and J usage is TRBJ1-6, with 8 bases identical to TRBD1. Trimming removed 0 bases from V and 9 bases from J; junction bases left unmatched: 4. The CDR3 is 15 residues long. Germline V lookup: CDR1 ENHRY, CDR2 SYGVKD. The CDR3 loop is CAISESAGTGSPLHF. The CDR3 DNA is TGTGCCATCAGTGAGTCGGCAGGGACAGGTTCACCCCTCCACTTT.

The chain is built from TRBV28 and TRBJ1-3; unclear D gene. The CDR3 is made up of 16 amino acids. The ends were cut back, 5 bases at V and 0 bases at J, with 14 bases in the middle. Per the germline V gene, CDR1 is MDHEN and CDR2 is SYDVKM. The CDR3 sequence is CASSEDTLSSGNTIYF. CDR3 coding DNA: TGTGCCAGCAGTGAAGACACCCTGAGCTCTGGAAACACCATATATTTT.

Worth noting for this clone: Other nucleotide sequences in the sample specify the same CDR3. CDR3 coding DNA: TGTGCCAGTAGCCGACAGGGAACCTCCGGGGAGCTGTTTTTT. Its protein is CASSRQGTSGELFF. The chain is built from TRBV19 and TRBJ2-2, with TRBD1 matching over 7 bases. The CDR3 runs 14 residues. The germline CDR1 and CDR2 sequences are LNHDA and SQIVND (reference sequence). Trimming removed 6 bases from V and 6 bases from J; junction bases left unmatched: 7.

Only one count was recorded for this clone. CDR3 sequence (DNA): TGTGCCAGCAGCGCCCCGGGACAGGGGGATCAGCCCCAGCATTTT. Amino acids: CASSAPGQGDQPQHF. The J gene is TRBJ1-5, the V gene TRBV2; 11 bases fit TRBD1. The CDR3 has 15 amino acids. CDR1 and CDR2 from the germline V gene are SNHLY and FYNNEI. J gave up 5 bases and V 6 bases, and 6 bases lay outside the gene matches.

The chain is built from TRBV29-1 and TRBJ2-5, with 12 bases identical to TRBD2. Germline V lookup: CDR1 SQVTM, CDR2 ANQGSEA. The CDR3 totals 17 residues. V dropped 2 bases and J dropped 0; count of bases not matched to a gene: 7. The CDR3 protein is CSVERGLAGGYQETQYF. CDR3 sequence (DNA): TGCAGCGTTGAAAGGGGGCTAGCGGGAGGGTACCAAGAGACCCAGTACTTC. Looking up the rest from reference TRBV29-1 and TRBJ2-5 gives the full variable domain: SAVISQKPSRDICQRGTSLTIQCQVDSQVTMMFWYRQQPGQSLTLIATANQGSEATYESGFVIDKFPISRPNLTFSTLTVSNMSPEDSSIYLCSVERGLAGGYQETQYFGPGTRLLVL.

The rearrangement joins TRBV9 to TRBJ2-1; 7 positions match TRBD2. This CDR3 is 13 amino acids long. Germline assignment: CDR1 SGDLS and CDR2 YYNGEE. J gave up 6 bases and V 6 bases, and 6 bases lay outside the gene matches. The CDR3 is CASTGGGPNEQFF. Written as DNA, the CDR3 is TGTGCCAGCACGGGGGGAGGCCCCAATGAGCAGTTCTTC.

The CDR3 DNA follows: TGTGCCAGCAGCCTCGGGGGAATCCAAGAGACCCAGTACTTC. It is translated as CASSLGGIQETQYF. The chain recombines TRBV9 with TRBJ2-5; D is possibly TRBD2 (6 bases). This CDR3 spans 14 amino acids. V was pared by 4 bases and J by 1 base, with 11 bases between. Germline lookup yields CDR1 SGDLS and CDR2 YYNGEE.

V and J are TRBV19 and TRBJ1-3; 9 nucleotides match TRBD1. The CDR3 consists of 15 residues. Germline V gives CDR1 LNHDA, CDR2 SQIVND (reference sequence). V trimming: 5 bases; J trimming: 2 bases; junction bases outside the gene matches: 4. CDR3 nucleotide sequence: TGTGCCAGTAGTGTGGACAGGGGCACTGGAAACACCATATATTTT. Translated, it gives CASSVDRGTGNTIYF.

The rearrangement links TRBV25-1 to TRBJ2-6; D unclear. This CDR3 is built from 13 residues. The germline CDR1 and CDR2 sequences are MGHDK and SYGVNS. The ends were cut back, 7 bases at V and 4 bases at J, with 8 bases in the middle. The CDR3 region has the DNA TGTGCCAGCACAATTTCCGGGGCCAACGTCCTGACTTTC. Translated, it gives CASTISGANVLTF.

The sample holds a few counts of this clone. V usage is TRBV2 and J usage is TRBJ1-3; a possible D gene is TRBD1 (6 bases). The V end was cut by 9 bases, the J end by 0 bases, with 12 bases between. The CDR3 spans 14 residues. The germline V gene has CDR1 SNHLY and CDR2 FYNNEI. CDR3 nucleotide sequence: TGTGCCAGACAGGGACCTATCTCTGGAAACACCATATATTTT. It codes for CARQGPISGNTIYF.

J is TRBJ2-7 and V is TRBV28, with a weak D call TRBD2 (6 bases). Germline V gene lookup returns CDR1 MDHEN and CDR2 SYDVKM. The CDR3 is 15 amino acids. Trimming pared 5 bases from V and 4 bases from J, leaving 18 bases between. In DNA, the CDR3 is TGTGCCAGCAGTCCCTTATACGGGAGACAATACGAGCAGTACTTC. Residues: CASSPLYGRQYEQYF.

CDR3 sequence: CASSLFLVSSSYNEQFF. CDR3 sequence (DNA): TGTGCCAGCAGTTTATTCTTGGTGTCGAGCTCCTACAATGAGCAGTTCTTC. The V gene is TRBV28, the J gene TRBJ2-1; D not certain. CDR1 is MDHEN and CDR2 is SYDVKM in the germline V gene. Trimming pared 1 base from V and 0 bases from J, leaving 13 bases between. CDR3 length equals 17 residues.

J is TRBJ1-5 and V is TRBV7-2; no clear D gene. V was pared by 3 bases and J by 6 bases, with 15 bases between. Germline V gene lookup returns CDR1 SGHTA and CDR2 FQGNSA. The CDR3 spans 15 residues. CDR3 nucleotides: TGTGCCAGCAGCTTGATGCCCGGAACGGGTCAGCCCCAGCATTTT. It codes for CASSLMPGTGQPQHF.